This TCR beta chain was retrieved from a study of Ad26.COV2.S vaccination and SARS-CoV-2 variants. Treatment noted: about 20 received Ad26.COV2.S at low or high dose, single or two shots; a few received placebo; per-sample allocation not given. All samples were drawn on day 63, counting from the first vaccine or placebo injection. Concerning this clone itself: Its specificity is not known. This sample includes further DNA sequences coding for the same CDR3.

General study results and limits: Considerable breadth of spike-specific CD8+ and CD4+ T cell responses has reportedly been documented following vaccination.

The protocol was immunoSEQ multiplex PCR, while the TCRdb copy is restricted to in-frame clones and leaves out a portion. Among a few hundred thousand clones listed, 90% were seen once. This sample comprised peripheral blood, obtained in a trial of Ad26.COV2.S vaccine versus placebo. The sequence came from a person aged 18-60 years who received the Ad26.COV2.S COVID-19 vaccine or a placebo.

Written as DNA, the CDR3 is TGCGCCAGCAGCCAAGATTACGGGGATGAGCAGTTCTTC. As protein: CASSQDYGDEQFF. V usage is TRBV4-3 and J usage is TRBJ2-1, with D perhaps TRBD2 (5 bases). Between the trimmed V and J ends, which lost 0 bases and 8 bases, there was a span of 8 bases. Germline lookup yields CDR1 LGHNA and CDR2 YSLEER. This CDR3 has 13 residues.